Following are 28 T cell receptor beta chains from one sample sequenced in a study of blood T cell repertoires in COVID-19. Produced via immunoSEQ multiplex PCR; TCRdb's table is partial and in-frame only. The table lists some 250,000 clones, 70% to 90% of them singletons. Sequencing used PBMCs or T cells enriched from blood (not recorded which). The receptors derive from a woman aged 45-65 years who had recovered from COVID-19.

The rearrangement joins TRBV11-2 to TRBJ2-5, with 9 bases aligning to TRBD1. Losses at the gene ends were 0 bases for V and 1 base for J; bases not matched to a gene: 3. Germline CDR1 is SGHAT and CDR2 is FQNNGV. The CDR3 loop spans 16 amino acids. The CDR3 sequence is CASSLDRDRVQETQYF. The CDR3, as DNA: TGTGCCAGCAGCTTAGATCGGGACAGGGTCCAAGAGACCCAGTACTTC.

The chain carries TRBV7-2 and TRBJ2-3; D is perhaps TRBD2 (6 bases). The CDR3 is made up of 16 amino acids. Germline V gives CDR1 SGHTA, CDR2 FQGNSA. V dropped 2 bases and J dropped 2 bases, with 14 bases sitting between them. CDR3 sequence: CASSLIWGLTTDTQYF. The CDR3 nucleotides read TGTGCCAGCAGCTTAATATGGGGACTGACCACAGATACGCAGTATTTT.

This rearrangement joins TRBV25-1 to TRBJ2-7; TRBD1 matches 7 bases. The CDR3 contains 17 residues. J was trimmed by 7 bases and V by 3 bases; bases with no gene match: 18. Germline assignment: CDR1 MGHDK and CDR2 SYGVNS. CDR3 in amino acids: CASSDLSSARGRREQYF. The CDR3 region has the DNA TGTGCCAGCAGTGATTTATCGTCGGCGAGGGGGCGACGGGAGCAGTACTTC.

The V gene is TRBV11-1, the J gene TRBJ1-1; no clear D gene. The CDR3 consists of 13 residues. Trimming stripped 1 base from V and 5 bases from J, with 8 bases between. Germline-derived CDR1 and CDR2 are SGHAT and FQDESV (reference sequence). CDR3 loop: CASSLGSETEAFF. CDR3 bases: TGTGCCAGCAGCTTAGGAAGCGAAACTGAAGCTTTCTTT.

The chain is built from TRBV2 and TRBJ1-3; possibly TRBD1 for D (5 bases). This CDR3 comprises 14 residues. The germline CDR1 and CDR2 sequences are SNHLY and FYNNEI. V was trimmed by 4 bases and J by 3 bases, leaving 10 bases between them. The CDR3 protein is CASSGWGFGNTIYF. CDR3 in DNA: TGTGCCAGCAGTGGCTGGGGCTTTGGAAACACCATATATTTT.

This chain uses TRBV29-1 with TRBJ2-3; D is possibly TRBD2 (6 bases). Between the trimmed V and J ends, which lost 4 bases and 3 bases, there was a span of 8 bases. The germline gives CDR1 SQVTM, CDR2 ANQGSEA. The CDR3 runs to 12 residues. The CDR3 region has the DNA TGCAGCGTTGGTCGGGAGACAGATACGCAGTATTTT. Its protein product is CSVGRETDTQYF.

This clone has just one count. The rearrangement joins TRBV7-2 to TRBJ2-1, with 10 bases fitting TRBD2. The CDR3 is 15 residues long. V was clipped by 5 bases and J by 8 bases; unmatched bases: 9. Germline assignment: CDR1 SGHTA and CDR2 FQGNSA. The CDR3 nucleotides are TGTGCCAGCAGCCTGGCCGGGACTAGCGTCGATGAGCAGTTCTTC. It translates to CASSLAGTSVDEQFF.

The chain has TRBV6-6 and TRBJ1-1; a weak D match, TRBD1 (5 bases). Trimming cost V 6 bases and J 4 bases, with 9 bases left between them. CDR3 length equals 12 residues. CDR1 and CDR2 (germline): MNHNY, SVGAGI (reference sequence). CDR3 DNA: TGTGCCAGCAGAGGGAGGGGCACTGAAGCTTTCTTT. It translates to CASRGRGTEAFF.

The CDR3 DNA is TGTGCCAGCAGCCAAGTTCTATCGGGAGTTGAGCAGTTCTTC. Amino acid sequence: CASSQVLSGVEQFF. The chain combines TRBV3-1 (or the pseudogene TRBV3-2) with TRBJ2-1; maybe TRBD2 (6 bases). Per the germline V gene, CDR1 is LGHDT and CDR2 is YNNKEL (reference sequence). Trimming stripped 1 base from V and 9 bases from J, with 13 bases between. The CDR3 length is 14 residues.

The chain joins TRBV27 to TRBJ1-2, with a tentative D call TRBD1 (6 bases). V lost 6 bases to trimming and J lost 0 bases, with 8 bases between them. The CDR3 has 13 amino acids. Germline loops: CDR1 MNHEY, CDR2 SMNVEV (reference sequence). The chain's CDR3 is CASRDSANYGYTF. CDR3 nucleotide sequence: TGTGCCAGCAGGGACAGCGCTAACTATGGCTACACCTTC.

The chain is built from TRBV4-1 and TRBJ1-1, with 7 bases aligning to TRBD1. V shed 0 bases, J shed 1 base, and the junction held 5 bases outside the gene matches. Germline lookup yields CDR1 MGHRA and CDR2 YSYEKL. There are 16 residues in the CDR3. CDR3 sequence (DNA): TGCGCCAGCAGCCAAGATAAGCGACAGGGGAACACTGAAGCTTTCTTT. It encodes CASSQDKRQGNTEAFF.

The rearrangement uses TRBV28 and TRBJ2-1, with 11 bases aligning to TRBD2. The V gene end was trimmed by 6 bases and the J gene end by 1 base; junction bases not matched to a gene: 5. The CDR3 length is 16 residues. Germline lookup yields CDR1 MDHEN and CDR2 SYDVKM. CDR3: CASRDTSGRSYNEQFF. DNA for the CDR3: TGTGCCAGCAGGGACACTAGCGGGAGATCCTACAATGAGCAGTTCTTC.

This clone showed up just a few times. This chain uses TRBV27 with TRBJ1-6, with no clear D. This CDR3 spans 15 amino acids. CDR1 is MNHEY and CDR2 is SMNVEV in the germline V gene (reference sequence). V lost 3 bases and J 9 bases, leaving 15 bases between the germline ends. CDR3 DNA sequence: TGTGCCAGCAGTTTCATCCGGGGTAGCGGTTCACCCCTCCACTTT. Its translation: CASSFIRGSGSPLHF.

The V gene is TRBV7-8, the J gene TRBJ2-1, with D perhaps TRBD1 (5 bases). V lost 4 bases and J 5 bases, leaving 21 bases between the germline ends. Germline V gives CDR1 SGHVS, CDR2 FQNEAQ. The CDR3 has 17 amino acids. The CDR3 is CASSSPLGRVGDNEQFF. The DNA of the CDR3 is TGTGCCAGCAGCTCTCCCCTGGGCCGGGTAGGGGACAATGAGCAGTTCTTC.

This sequence joins TRBV6-6 and TRBJ1-1; 7 nucleotides agree with TRBD1. This CDR3 spans 14 amino acids. The germline V gene has CDR1 MNHNY and CDR2 SVGAGI (reference sequence). With V trimmed by 5 bases and J by 3 bases, 6 bases remained unmatched. The CDR3 reads CASSTQGWDTEAFF. In nucleotides, the CDR3 is TGTGCCAGCAGTACACAGGGGTGGGACACTGAAGCTTTCTTT.

The chain joins TRBV5-6 to TRBJ2-1; TRBD2 is a possible D gene (6 bases). The V gene lost 5 bases and the J gene lost 0 bases, with 18 bases spanning the gap. CDR1 and CDR2 (germline): SGHDT, YYEEEE. This CDR3 contains 17 residues. Here the CDR3 DNA reads TGTGCCAGCAGTTCCCGGACTACCATGAGCTCCTACAATGAGCAGTTCTTC. Protein: CASSSRTTMSSYNEQFF. Full variable domain (rest looked up from reference TRBV5-6 and TRBJ2-1): DAGVTQSPTHLIKTRGQQVTLRCSPKSGHDTVSWYQQALGQGPQFIFQYYEEEERQRGNFPDRFSGHQFPNYSSELNVNALLLGDSALYLCASSSRTTMSSYNEQFFGPGTRLTVL.

The chain couples TRBV19 to TRBJ2-7; 7 bases align to TRBD2. The CDR3 is made up of 15 amino acids. The germline gives CDR1 LNHDA, CDR2 SQIVND (reference sequence). J lost 0 bases, V lost 3 bases, and 5 bases had no gene match. CDR3 bases: TGTGCCAGTAGTATCCTAGCGGATAGCTCCTACGAGCAGTACTTC. It encodes CASSILADSSYEQYF.

V is TRBV14 and J is TRBJ2-3, with a weak D call TRBD1 (5 bases). Germline CDR1 and CDR2: SGHDN and FVKESK. Trimming stripped 4 bases from V and 2 bases from J, with 7 bases between. CDR3 length equals 13 residues. The CDR3 region has the DNA TGTGCCAGCAGCCGACAGTACACAGATACGCAGTATTTT. Its translation: CASSRQYTDTQYF.

The chain is built from TRBV5-6 and TRBJ1-3, with D possibly TRBD1 on 5 matching bases. This CDR3 is 15 amino acids long. Looked up from germline, CDR1 is SGHDT and CDR2 is YYEEEE. Trimming took 2 bases from V and 1 from J, leaving 10 bases between them. The CDR3 spells CASSLQEYSGNTIYF. The CDR3 DNA sequence: TGTGCCAGCAGCTTACAGGAATATTCTGGAAACACCATATATTTT.

The V gene is TRBV18, the J gene TRBJ2-7, with 8 nucleotides matching TRBD1. Germline-derived CDR1 and CDR2 are KGHSH and LQKENI. CDR3 length: 14 amino acids. V trimming: 3 bases; J trimming: 6 bases; junction bases outside the gene matches: 7. DNA for the CDR3: TGTGCCAGCTCACCCGGGACAGGTCAGGGCGAGCAGTACTTC. This sequence encodes CASSPGTGQGEQYF.

The J gene is TRBJ2-3, the V gene TRBV27; 9 bases fit TRBD1. This CDR3 is 15 amino acids long. CDR1 and CDR2 from the germline V gene are MNHEY and SMNVEV (reference sequence). The junction had 1 base not matched to a gene; V was cut back by 0 bases and J by 3 bases. The CDR3 bases are TGTGCCAGCAGTTTATCGACAGGGGGAACAGATACGCAGTATTTT. Its protein is CASSLSTGGTDTQYF.

The chain employs TRBV12-3 or TRBV12-4 and TRBJ1-5; D is uncertain. V gave up 8 bases and J gave up 2 bases, with 7 bases separating them. The length of the CDR3 is 12 residues. The CDR3 nucleotides read TGTGCCAGCCAGCGGGGCAATCAGCCCCAGCATTTT. It translates to CASQRGNQPQHF.

The genes are TRBV7-6 and TRBJ1-1; D is possibly TRBD1 (5 bases). V shed 4 bases and J shed 2 bases, with 14 bases lying between them. The V gene's germline CDR1 is SGHVS and CDR2 FNYEAQ. The CDR3 loop spans 15 amino acids. The DNA of the CDR3 is TGTGCCAGCAGCTCAGATCAGGGTTCTAACACTGAAGCTTTCTTT. Amino acid sequence: CASSSDQGSNTEAFF.

The chain couples TRBV3-1 (or the pseudogene TRBV3-2) to TRBJ1-1; possibly TRBD1 for D (5 bases). The V gene lost 4 bases and the J gene lost 4 bases, with 16 bases spanning the gap. The CDR3 has 15 residues. Germline CDR1 LGHDT, CDR2 YNNKEL (reference sequence). The CDR3 DNA follows: TGTGCCAGCAGCCTGGCCGAAGGGGTGGTCACTGAAGCTTTCTTT. It yields the protein CASSLAEGVVTEAFF.

For the CDR3, the DNA is TGTGCCAGCAGCCCTGGTGGGACAGGGTCCAATGAGCAGTTCTTC. It specifies CASSPGGTGSNEQFF. The chain is built from TRBV28 and TRBJ2-1, with TRBD1 identical over 9 bases. Per germline, CDR1 MDHEN and CDR2 SYDVKM. This CDR3 spans 15 amino acids. After removal of 6 bases from V and 6 bases from J, the junction contained 9 bases not matched to a gene. The entire variable domain, with the rest obtained from reference TRBV28 and TRBJ2-1, is as follows: DVKVTQSSRYLVKRTGEKVFLECVQDMDHENMFWYRQDPGLGLRLIYFSYDVKMKEKGDIPEGYSVSREKKERFSLILESASTNQTSMYLCASSPGGTGSNEQFFGPGTRLTVL.

The chain is built from TRBV27 and TRBJ1-1; unclear D gene. V was clipped by 3 bases and J by 1 base, with 6 bases between them. Germline CDR1 and CDR2: MNHEY and SMNVEV (reference sequence). The CDR3 has 13 amino acids. The CDR3 here is CASSFTANTEAFF. CDR3 nucleotides: TGTGCCAGCAGTTTTACTGCGAACACTGAAGCTTTCTTT.

The chain recombines TRBV6-5 with TRBJ2-3, with TRBD2 as a possible D gene (5 bases). V lost 0 bases, J lost 4 bases, and 8 bases lay in between. CDR3 length: 14 residues. The germline V gene encodes CDR1 MNHEY and CDR2 SVGAGI. The CDR3 bases are TGTGCCAGCAGTTACTCAAATAGCGCAGATACGCAGTATTTT. Translation gives CASSYSNSADTQYF.

The rearrangement joins TRBV4-1 to TRBJ2-3; 12 bases match TRBD2. The V gene end was trimmed by 5 bases and the J gene end by 4 bases; junction bases not matched to a gene: 7. The length of the CDR3 is 16 residues. Germline V gene data show CDR1 as MGHRA and CDR2 as YSYEKL. CDR3 region: CASSDRTSGISDTQYF. The CDR3 bases are TGCGCCAGCAGCGATAGGACTAGCGGGATATCAGATACGCAGTATTTT.